This record looks at one T cell receptor beta chain sequence and its context. Its target is unknown. The sample originates from a study of Graves' ophthalmopathy and Graves' hyperthyroidism. Amplified TCR beta CDR3 regions were obtained using RNA transcripts as template. Second-round multiplex PCR came after a first-round RT-PCR that employed HTBI primers. TCRdb passed the multiplex PCR reads through MiXCR, listing each CDR3 protein once. Found here are over a million distinct CDR3 sequences, 35% to 45% of them singletons; the top ten hold roughly 10%. The CDR3 contains 17 residues. The germline V and J ends were trimmed by 2 bases and 0 bases, with 16 bases remaining between them. Germline CDR1 reads ENHRY; CDR2 reads SYGVKD. Study-level points and caveats: A majority of expanded thyroid clonotypes exceeding 0.001 frequency were likewise present in blood. Ophthalmopathy progression cases were predicted by the model with roughly 70% sensitivity and 72.22% specificity.

Exclusion covered patients with other autoimmune diseases or uncontrolled infections (as well as pregnancy or lactation). Serum thyroxine and TRAb, along with clinical symptoms, thyroid ultrasound and orbital computed tomography, were what diagnosis relied on. The receptor comes from an adult man with Graves' hyperthyroidism. V is TRBV10-3 and J is TRBJ2-5, with D possibly matching TRBD1 (6 bases). The material sequenced was peripheral blood or thyroid tissue (not recorded which). The CDR3 reads CAISEEGDTEYQETQYF. The CDR3 DNA is TGTGCCATCAGTGAGGAGGGGGATACGGAGTACCAAGAGACCCAGTACTTC.